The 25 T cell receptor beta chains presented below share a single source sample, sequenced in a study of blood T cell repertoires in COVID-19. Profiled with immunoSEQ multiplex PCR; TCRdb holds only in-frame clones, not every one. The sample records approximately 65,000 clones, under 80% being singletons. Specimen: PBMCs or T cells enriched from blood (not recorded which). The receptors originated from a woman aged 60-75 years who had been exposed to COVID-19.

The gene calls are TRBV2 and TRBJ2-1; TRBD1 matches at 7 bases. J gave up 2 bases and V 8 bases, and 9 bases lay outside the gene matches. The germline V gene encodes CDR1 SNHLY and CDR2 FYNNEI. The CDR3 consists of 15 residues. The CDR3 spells CASLERQGAYNEQFF. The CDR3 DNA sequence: TGTGCCAGCCTTGAACGGCAGGGGGCCTACAATGAGCAGTTCTTC.

The chain's CDR3 is CASSVGTFTDTQYF. CDR3 nucleotide sequence: TGTGCCAGCAGCGTAGGGACATTCACAGATACGCAGTATTTT. The chain links TRBV9 to TRBJ2-3; maybe TRBD1 (5 bases). The V end lost 0 bases, the J end lost 2 bases, and 7 bases lay between the germline ends. CDR1 SGDLS and CDR2 YYNGEE come from the germline V gene. The length of the CDR3 is 14 residues.

The CDR3 here is CASRKDMSRSYNEQFF. CDR3 bases: TGTGCCAGCAGGAAGGACATGTCCCGGTCCTACAATGAGCAGTTCTTC. The chain carries TRBV2 and TRBJ2-1; D may be TRBD1 (5 bases). The germline CDR1 and CDR2 sequences are SNHLY and FYNNEI. The germline V and J ends were trimmed by 6 bases and 1 base, with 16 bases remaining between them. This CDR3 spans 16 amino acids.

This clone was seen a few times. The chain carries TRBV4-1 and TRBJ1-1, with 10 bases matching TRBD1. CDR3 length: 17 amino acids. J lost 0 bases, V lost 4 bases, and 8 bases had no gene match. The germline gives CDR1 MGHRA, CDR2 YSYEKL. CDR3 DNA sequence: TGCGCCAGCAGCCGTAGGGCGGGACAGGGGCTGAACACTGAAGCTTTCTTT. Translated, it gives CASSRRAGQGLNTEAFF.

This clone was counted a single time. The chain's CDR3 is CASSRQYSYEQYF. CDR3 nucleotide sequence: TGTGCCAGTAGTAGACAGTACTCCTACGAGCAGTACTTC. The genes are TRBV19 and TRBJ2-7, with D possibly TRBD1 on 5 matching bases. The germline V gene has CDR1 LNHDA and CDR2 SQIVND (reference sequence). Trimming took 4 bases from V and 0 from J, leaving 7 bases between them. CDR3 length equals 13 residues. Supplemented by reference TRBV19 and TRBJ2-7, the full variable domain reads DGGITQSPKYLFRKEGQNVTLSCEQNLNHDAMYWYRQDPGQGLRLIYYSQIVNDFQKGDIAEGYSVSREKKESFPLTVTSAQKNPTAFYLCASSRQYSYEQYFGPGTRLTVT.

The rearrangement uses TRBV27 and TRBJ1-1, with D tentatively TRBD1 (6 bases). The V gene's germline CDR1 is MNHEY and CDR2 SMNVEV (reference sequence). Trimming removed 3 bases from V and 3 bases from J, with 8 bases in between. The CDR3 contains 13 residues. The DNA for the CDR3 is TGTGCCAGCAGTTTGACAGGAGACACTGAAGCTTTCTTT. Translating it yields CASSLTGDTEAFF.

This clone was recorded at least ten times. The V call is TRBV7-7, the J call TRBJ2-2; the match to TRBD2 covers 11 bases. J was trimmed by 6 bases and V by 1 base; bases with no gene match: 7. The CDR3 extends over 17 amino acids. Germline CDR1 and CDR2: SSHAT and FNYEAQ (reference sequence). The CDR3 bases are TGTGCCAGCAGCTTAGGACCTAGCGGGGGGATAGCCGGGGAGCTGTTTTTT. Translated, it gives CASSLGPSGGIAGELFF.

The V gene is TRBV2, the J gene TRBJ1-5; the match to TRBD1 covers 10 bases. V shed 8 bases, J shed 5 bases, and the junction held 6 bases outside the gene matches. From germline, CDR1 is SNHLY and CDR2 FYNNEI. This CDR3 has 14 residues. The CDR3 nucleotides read TGTGCCAGCGGGGGGACAGGGGCATATCAGCCCCAGCATTTT. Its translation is CASGGTGAYQPQHF.

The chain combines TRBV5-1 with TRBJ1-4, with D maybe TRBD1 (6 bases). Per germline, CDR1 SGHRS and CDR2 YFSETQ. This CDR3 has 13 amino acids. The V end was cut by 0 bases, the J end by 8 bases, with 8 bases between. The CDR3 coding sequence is TGCGCCAGCAGCTTGGGTACAGGGGAAAAACTGTTTTTT. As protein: CASSLGTGEKLFF.

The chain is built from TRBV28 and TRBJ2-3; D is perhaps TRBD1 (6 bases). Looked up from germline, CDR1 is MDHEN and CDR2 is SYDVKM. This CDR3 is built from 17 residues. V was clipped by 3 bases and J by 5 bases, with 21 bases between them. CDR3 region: CASSFLRTVSRRDTQYF. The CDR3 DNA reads TGTGCCAGCAGTTTCTTAAGGACAGTATCGCGCCGAGATACGCAGTATTTT.

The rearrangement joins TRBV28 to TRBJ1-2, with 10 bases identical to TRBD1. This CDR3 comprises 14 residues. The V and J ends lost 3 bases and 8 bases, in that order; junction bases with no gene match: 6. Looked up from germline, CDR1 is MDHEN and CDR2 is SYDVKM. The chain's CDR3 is CASSFGTGVGGYTF. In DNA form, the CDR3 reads TGTGCCAGCAGTTTTGGGACAGGGGTTGGGGGCTACACCTTC.

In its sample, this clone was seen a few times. This CDR3 is CASSLAPGHRNQPQHF. The CDR3 coding sequence is TGTGCCAGCAGCTTGGCCCCGGGACACAGGAATCAGCCCCAGCATTTT. The V gene is TRBV28, the J gene TRBJ1-5, with D possibly being TRBD1 (6 bases). This CDR3 is built from 16 residues. The germline V gene encodes CDR1 MDHEN and CDR2 SYDVKM. V was shortened by 6 bases and J by 4 bases, with 19 bases between the two germline ends.

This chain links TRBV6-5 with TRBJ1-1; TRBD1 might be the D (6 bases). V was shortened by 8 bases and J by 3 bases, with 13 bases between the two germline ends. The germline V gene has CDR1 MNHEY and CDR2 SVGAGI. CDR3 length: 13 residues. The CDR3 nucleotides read TGTGCCAGCTCCTGGGGGCGAGACACTGAAGCTTTCTTT. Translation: CASSWGRDTEAFF.

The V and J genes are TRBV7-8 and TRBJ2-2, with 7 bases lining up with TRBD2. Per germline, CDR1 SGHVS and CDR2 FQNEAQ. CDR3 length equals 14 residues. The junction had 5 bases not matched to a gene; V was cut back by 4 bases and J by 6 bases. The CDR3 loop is CASSSGLGAGELFF. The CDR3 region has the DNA TGTGCCAGCAGCTCTGGACTAGGAGCCGGGGAGCTGTTTTTT.

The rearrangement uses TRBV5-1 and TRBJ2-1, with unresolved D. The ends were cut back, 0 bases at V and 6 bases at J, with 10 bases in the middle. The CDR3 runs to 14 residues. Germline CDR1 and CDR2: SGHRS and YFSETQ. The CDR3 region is CASSLAPTGNEQFF. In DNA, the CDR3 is TGCGCCAGCAGCTTGGCCCCCACCGGCAATGAGCAGTTCTTC.

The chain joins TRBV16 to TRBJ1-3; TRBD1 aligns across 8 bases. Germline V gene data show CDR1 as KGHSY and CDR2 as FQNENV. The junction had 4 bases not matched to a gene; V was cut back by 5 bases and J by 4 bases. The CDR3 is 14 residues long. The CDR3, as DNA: TGTGCCAGCAGCGTACAGGGGGACGGAAACACCATATATTTT. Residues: CASSVQGDGNTIYF.

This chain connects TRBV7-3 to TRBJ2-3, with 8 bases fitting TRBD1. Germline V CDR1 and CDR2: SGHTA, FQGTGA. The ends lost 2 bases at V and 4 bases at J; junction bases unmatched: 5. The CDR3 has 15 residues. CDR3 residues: CASSLGSGGADTQYF. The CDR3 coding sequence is TGTGCCAGCAGCTTAGGATCAGGGGGCGCAGATACGCAGTATTTT.

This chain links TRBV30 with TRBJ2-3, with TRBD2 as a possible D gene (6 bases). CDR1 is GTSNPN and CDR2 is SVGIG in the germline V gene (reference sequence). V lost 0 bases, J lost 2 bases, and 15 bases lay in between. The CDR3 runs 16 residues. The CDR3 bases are TGTGCCTGGAGTGTACGGGTGGCGGGGCACACAGATACGCAGTATTTT. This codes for CAWSVRVAGHTDTQYF.

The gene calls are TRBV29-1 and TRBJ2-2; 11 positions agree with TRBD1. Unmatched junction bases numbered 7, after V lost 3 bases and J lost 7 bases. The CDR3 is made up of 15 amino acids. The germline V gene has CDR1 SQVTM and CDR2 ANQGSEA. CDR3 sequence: CSVEDRGHQGGELFF. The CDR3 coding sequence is TGCAGCGTTGAGGACAGGGGGCATCAGGGCGGGGAGCTGTTTTTT.

CDR3 sequence (DNA): TGTGCCAGCAGTTTGACAGAAGATCAGCCCCAGCATTTT. Protein product: CASSLTEDQPQHF. This chain uses TRBV12-3 or TRBV12-4 with TRBJ1-5; TRBD1 is a possible D gene (5 bases). There are 13 residues in the CDR3. V was shortened by 3 bases and J by 5 bases, with 8 bases between the two germline ends.

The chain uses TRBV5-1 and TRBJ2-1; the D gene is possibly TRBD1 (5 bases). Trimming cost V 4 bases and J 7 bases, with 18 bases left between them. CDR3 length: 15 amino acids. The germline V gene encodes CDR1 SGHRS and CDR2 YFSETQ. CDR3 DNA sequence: TGCGCCAGCAGCCCCTGGGGCCCCATAGGGAATGAGCAGTTCTTC. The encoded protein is CASSPWGPIGNEQFF. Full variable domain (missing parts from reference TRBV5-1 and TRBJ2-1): KAGVTQTPRYLIKTRGQQVTLSCSPISGHRSVSWYQQTPGQGLQFLFEYFSETQRNKGNFPGRFSGRQFSNSRSEMNVSTLELGDSALYLCASSPWGPIGNEQFFGPGTRLTVL.

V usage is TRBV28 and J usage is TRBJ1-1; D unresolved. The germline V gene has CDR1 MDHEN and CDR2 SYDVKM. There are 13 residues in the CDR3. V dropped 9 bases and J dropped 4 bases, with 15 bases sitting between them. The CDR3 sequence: CASNKEPSTEAFF. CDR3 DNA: TGTGCCAGTAACAAGGAGCCCTCCACTGAAGCTTTCTTT.

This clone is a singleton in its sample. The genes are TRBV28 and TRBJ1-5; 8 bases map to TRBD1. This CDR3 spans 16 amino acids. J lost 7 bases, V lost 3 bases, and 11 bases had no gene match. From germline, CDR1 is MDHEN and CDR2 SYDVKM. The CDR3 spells CASSLFSSRGHQPQHF. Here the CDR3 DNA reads TGTGCCAGCAGTTTGTTTAGCAGCAGGGGGCACCAGCCCCAGCATTTT.

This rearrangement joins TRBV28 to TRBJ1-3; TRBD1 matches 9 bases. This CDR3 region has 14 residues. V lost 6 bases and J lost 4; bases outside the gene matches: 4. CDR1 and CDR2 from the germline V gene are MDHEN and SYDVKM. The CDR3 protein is CASSRTGVGNTIYF. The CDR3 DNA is TGTGCCAGCAGCAGGACAGGGGTCGGAAACACCATATATTTT.

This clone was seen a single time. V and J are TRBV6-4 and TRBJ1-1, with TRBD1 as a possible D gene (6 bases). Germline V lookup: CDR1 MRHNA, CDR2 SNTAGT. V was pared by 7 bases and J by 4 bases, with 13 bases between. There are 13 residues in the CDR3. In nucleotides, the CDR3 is TGTGCCAGCATGTCGGGCAGGGGCACTGAAGCTTTCTTT. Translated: CASMSGRGTEAFF.